This entry lists 15 T cell receptor beta chains sequenced from one sample in a study of graft-versus-host responses after intestinal transplantation. The repertoire was sequenced with immunoSEQ multiplex PCR; TCRdb's copy has only in-frame clones and lacks some. The table has about 92,000 clones, under 95% seen once; the top ten hold around 6%. These receptors lack a known antigen. Here the sequenced sample was unstimulated CD8+ T cells sorted from spleen or lymph node cells, taken before intestinal transplant. The receptors stem from a human donor who received an intestinal transplant.

The rearrangement uses TRBV27 and TRBJ2-7; D possibly corresponds to TRBD1 (6 bases). The CDR3 runs 14 residues. The germline CDR1 and CDR2 sequences are MNHEY and SMNVEV (reference sequence). The V and J ends lost 6 bases and 0 bases respectively, with 12 bases between them. DNA of the CDR3: TGTGCCAGCAGAAACAGGGAAAGCTCCTACGAGCAGTACTTC. Protein sequence: CASRNRESSYEQYF.

This clone occurred once. The chain couples TRBV29-1 to TRBJ2-1; either TRBD1 or TRBD2 may fit D (5 bases each). The CDR3 has 13 residues. Looked up from germline, CDR1 is SQVTM and CDR2 is ANQGSEA. Trimming took off 0 bases at V and 9 bases at J, with 12 bases between the two ends. CDR3: CSVEDPGTAEQFF. The CDR3 DNA reads as TGCAGCGTTGAAGACCCTGGGACGGCTGAGCAGTTCTTC.

This chain links TRBV7-3 with TRBJ2-1; 9 nucleotides align to TRBD2. CDR3 size: 15 residues. V dropped 5 bases and J dropped 5; count of bases not matched to a gene: 7. Germline V gives CDR1 SGHTA, CDR2 FQGTGA. Here the CDR3 reads CASSPSAGGDNEQFF. CDR3 bases: TGTGCCAGCAGCCCCTCGGCGGGGGGGGACAATGAGCAGTTCTTC.

This chain joins TRBV10-1 and TRBJ2-3; 9 bases match TRBD2. The CDR3 length is 19 residues. With V trimmed by 2 bases and J by 2 bases, 14 bases remained unmatched. Germline assignment: CDR1 WNHNN and CDR2 SYGVQD (reference sequence). The CDR3 sequence is CASSEGPVPLAGTTDTQYF. CDR3 sequence (DNA): TGCGCCAGCAGTGAGGGACCTGTCCCTCTAGCGGGGACCACAGATACGCAGTATTTT.

In its sample, this clone was seen once. The rearrangement links TRBV19 to TRBJ2-7; 9 nucleotides agree with TRBD2. CDR1 LNHDA and CDR2 SQIVND come from the germline V gene (reference sequence). The CDR3 contains 16 residues. J gave up 2 bases and V 8 bases, and 13 bases lay outside the gene matches. The CDR3 here is CASSIGGLAGTYEQYF. CDR3 nucleotide sequence: TGTGCCAGTTCAATAGGGGGTCTAGCGGGAACCTACGAGCAGTACTTC.

V is TRBV28 and J is TRBJ2-7; possible D gene TRBD2, 6 bases. Germline values: CDR1 MDHEN, CDR2 SYDVKM. CDR3 length: 11 residues. Trimming removed 4 bases at V and 9 bases at J, with 10 bases between. CDR3 sequence reads: CASSSAGGQYF. The CDR3 region has the DNA TGTGCCAGCAGTTCGGCCGGGGGGCAGTACTTC.

This chain links TRBV27 with TRBJ1-2, with a weak D call TRBD1 (6 bases). V dropped 5 bases and J dropped 3 bases, with 16 bases sitting between them. This CDR3 region has 15 residues. Per germline, CDR1 MNHEY and CDR2 SMNVEV (reference sequence). CDR3: CASSTGGGGDYGYTF. CDR3 bases: TGTGCCAGCAGTACCGGAGGGGGGGGCGACTATGGCTACACCTTC.

The CDR3 loop is CASSRPRDGMDEKLFF. As DNA, the CDR3 is TGTGCCAGCAGCCGCCCTCGAGACGGGATGGATGAAAAACTGTTTTTT. J is TRBJ1-4 and V is TRBV4-2; D unresolved. The CDR3 is made up of 16 amino acids. Trimming shortened V by 4 bases and J by 6 bases, and 18 bases separated the two germline ends. Germline V CDR1 and CDR2: LGHNA, YNFKEQ.

The chain has TRBV19 and TRBJ1-2; D unresolved. Trimming took off 7 bases at V and 6 bases at J, with 9 bases between the two ends. Per the germline V gene, CDR1 is LNHDA and CDR2 is SQIVND (reference sequence). CDR3 length: 11 residues. The CDR3 loop reads CASTPGNGYTF. In DNA, the CDR3 is TGTGCCAGTACCCCCGGGAATGGCTACACCTTC.

This clone has a single count. In nucleotides, the CDR3 is TGTGCCAGTAGTCTGATTGTCCCAGCCGCGAACACCGGGGAGCTGTTTTTT. It yields the protein CASSLIVPAANTGELFF. V usage is TRBV19 and J usage is TRBJ2-2, with D hard to call. This CDR3 is built from 17 residues. Per the germline V gene, CDR1 is LNHDA and CDR2 is SQIVND (reference sequence). V dropped 5 bases and J dropped 0 bases, with 16 bases sitting between them.

The chain combines TRBV10-3 with TRBJ2-7; D perhaps matches TRBD1 (5 bases). The CDR3 is made up of 13 amino acids. Germline V gives CDR1 ENHRY, CDR2 SYGVKD. Trimming removed 6 bases at V and 1 base at J, with 10 bases between. CDR3 amino acids: CAIRPTVSYEQYF. The CDR3 DNA reads as TGTGCCATCAGACCGACAGTTTCCTACGAGCAGTACTTC.

This clone appeared a single time. In DNA, the CDR3 is TGTGCCAGCAGCTTATGGTGGAACACTGAAGCTTTCTTT. The encoded protein is CASSLWWNTEAFF. The chain links TRBV7-9 to TRBJ1-1; D not resolved. The CDR3 runs 13 residues. V was trimmed by 2 bases and J by 1 base, leaving 5 bases between them. The germline V gene encodes CDR1 SEHNR and CDR2 FQNEAQ (reference sequence).

This chain joins TRBV7-6 and TRBJ2-5; either TRBD1 or TRBD2 may supply D (5 bases each). The CDR3 has 18 residues. Germline CDR1 and CDR2: SGHVS and FNYEAQ. V gave up 5 bases and J gave up 2 bases, with 24 bases separating them. CDR3 protein: CASSPSRGVWDGQETQYF. As DNA, the CDR3 is TGTGCCAGCAGCCCCTCGAGGGGTGTATGGGACGGGCAAGAGACCCAGTACTTC. The complete variable domain, with remaining parts taken from reference TRBV7-6 and TRBJ2-5, reads GAGVSQSPRYKVTKRGQDVALRCDPISGHVSLYWYRQALGQGPEFLTYFNYEAQQDKSGLPNDRFSAERPEGSISTLTIQRTEQRDSAMYRCASSPSRGVWDGQETQYFGPGTRLLVL.

The rearrangement joins TRBV15 to TRBJ2-7; 10 bases align to TRBD2. Trimming cost V 5 bases and J 2 bases; bases outside gene matches: 9. The CDR3 is 16 residues long. CDR1 is LNHNV and CDR2 is YYDKDF in the germline V gene (reference sequence). The CDR3 DNA sequence: TGTGCCACCAGCCCCCGTTGGGGGACTAGCGCCTACGAGCAGTACTTC. This encodes CATSPRWGTSAYEQYF.

The chain carries TRBV6-5 and TRBJ2-5, with a possible D match to TRBD2 (5 bases). Germline V gene lookup returns CDR1 MNHEY and CDR2 SVGAGI. Deletions cut 2 bases from V and 5 bases from J, with 12 bases between. The CDR3 length is 14 residues. The CDR3 is CASSYRVSGETQYF. CDR3 coding DNA: TGTGCCAGCAGTTACAGGGTTTCGGGGGAGACCCAGTACTTC.